The 15 T cell receptor beta chains reported below all come from one sample, sequenced in a study of post-analysis software for immune sequencing data. Regarding the study as a whole: Controls showed lower frequencies than patients for roughly five TRBV segments, and TRBV5-6, TRBV5-1 and TRBV20-1 were among these.

Unique molecular identifiers tagged the TCR beta cDNA libraries. From the PCR reads, TCRdb called clonotypes with MiXCR, one entry per CDR3 protein. This repertoire shows about 820,000 distinct CDR3 sequences, about 50% found once; its top ten account for approximately 4.2%. Their specific antigens are unknown. Sample: blood. The receptors come from a girl under 18 with multiple sclerosis.

This clonotype appeared a few times. This sequence joins TRBV5-5 and TRBJ2-4; D perhaps matches TRBD2 (5 bases). Germline CDR1 SGHKS, CDR2 YYEKEE (reference sequence). This CDR3 region has 13 residues. Trimming pared 0 bases from V and 13 bases from J, leaving 14 bases between. CDR3 loop: CASSLGPSWEQYF. The CDR3 coding sequence is TGTGCCAGCAGCTTGGGTCCAAGCTGGGAGCAGTACTTC. The whole variable domain, remainder taken from reference TRBV5-5 and TRBJ2-4, is DAGVTQSPTHLIKTRGQQVTLRCSPISGHKSVSWYQQVLGQGPQFIFQYYEKEERGRGNFPDRFSARQFPNYSSELNVNALLLGDSALYLCASSLGPSWEQYFGAGTRLSVL.

V usage is TRBV6-1 and J usage is TRBJ1-5; tentative D call: TRBD1 (6 bases). CDR3 length: 12 residues. In germline, CDR1 is MNHNS, CDR2 SASEGT. Between the trimmed V and J ends, which lost 5 bases and 9 bases, there was a span of 11 bases. CDR3 DNA: TGTGCCAGCAGTCTGGGACATTCGCCCCAGCATTTT. Its protein is CASSLGHSPQHF.

V usage is TRBV7-9 and J usage is TRBJ1-5, with a tentative D call TRBD1 (5 bases). The germline V gene has CDR1 SEHNR and CDR2 FQNEAQ (reference sequence). This CDR3 has 17 amino acids. Trimming cost V 8 bases and J 2 bases, with 22 bases left between them. In DNA, the CDR3 is TGTGCCAGCGGGTATTGCGAGGGGCACTCGTGCAATCAGCCCCAGCATTTT. Translation: CASGYCEGHSCNQPQHF.

There are a few counts of this clonotype. The chain joins TRBV27 to TRBJ2-7, with D uncertain. V lost 5 bases and J 0 bases, leaving 11 bases between the germline ends. CDR1 is MNHEY, CDR2 SMNVEV, per germline (reference sequence). CDR3 length: 14 amino acids. The CDR3 is CASSTALPSYEQYF. In nucleotides, the CDR3 is TGTGCCAGCAGTACAGCGTTACCCTCCTACGAGCAGTACTTC.

The chain employs TRBV20-1 and TRBJ1-5; D possibly corresponds to TRBD1 (6 bases). Germline V gene lookup returns CDR1 DFQATT and CDR2 SNEGSKA (reference sequence). The V end lost 0 bases, the J end lost 4 bases, and 22 bases lay between the germline ends. This CDR3 is built from 18 residues. The CDR3 loop reads CSAREVVGGGSLNQPQHF. CDR3 coding DNA: TGCAGTGCTAGAGAGGTCGTGGGAGGGGGAAGTTTAAATCAGCCCCAGCATTTT.

This clonotype was seen more than once but under ten times. CDR3 protein: CSVPGTLYEQYF. The CDR3 nucleotides are TGCAGCGTTCCGGGGACACTCTACGAGCAGTACTTC. The V call is TRBV29-1, the J call TRBJ2-7, with D perhaps matching TRBD1 (6 bases). The CDR3 totals 12 residues. CDR1 SQVTM and CDR2 ANQGSEA come from the germline V gene. Trimming left V 5 bases short and J 3 bases short, with 11 bases between.

The chain uses TRBV4-1 and TRBJ2-1; TRBD2 aligns across 9 bases. CDR1 and CDR2 (germline): MGHRA, YSYEKL. The CDR3 extends over 15 amino acids. The ends lost 4 bases at V and 8 bases at J; junction bases unmatched: 9. DNA of the CDR3: TGCGCCAGCAGCCTTAGCGGGAGCCCATCAGATGAGCAGTTCTTC. Its translation is CASSLSGSPSDEQFF.

The chain uses TRBV20-1 and TRBJ2-5, with 13 bases that match TRBD2. The germline V gene has CDR1 DFQATT and CDR2 SNEGSKA (reference sequence). The CDR3 length is 17 residues. With V trimmed by 0 bases and J by 4 bases, 8 bases remained unmatched. The DNA for the CDR3 is TGCAGTGCTAGAGATCGGACTAGCGGGAGTCTAGCAGAGACCCAGTACTTC. It yields the protein CSARDRTSGSLAETQYF.

J is TRBJ2-5 and V is TRBV7-9, with 7 positions matching TRBD2. V dropped 1 base and J dropped 5; count of bases not matched to a gene: 7. Germline CDR1 SEHNR, CDR2 FQNEAQ (reference sequence). There are 15 residues in the CDR3. CDR3: CASSLVSPRGETQYF. The CDR3 DNA is TGTGCCAGCAGCTTAGTGAGCCCGCGGGGGGAGACCCAGTACTTC.

The chain joins TRBV7-3 to TRBJ2-5; 9 bases align to TRBD1. This CDR3 is built from 16 residues. With 1 base clipped from V and 5 bases from J, the junction kept 8 bases outside the gene matches. CDR1 and CDR2 from the germline V gene are SGHTA and FQGTGA. CDR3 loop: CASSLNRDRARETQYF. CDR3 coding DNA: TGTGCCAGCAGCTTAAACCGGGACAGGGCCCGCGAGACCCAGTACTTC.

The rearrangement links TRBV11-2 to TRBJ1-2; D gene ambiguous. Germline V CDR1 and CDR2: SGHAT, FQNNGV. This CDR3 contains 14 residues. Trimming pared 5 bases from V and 6 bases from J, leaving 16 bases between. The CDR3 sequence is CASSPRFSGHGYTF. In DNA, the CDR3 is TGTGCCAGCAGCCCACGCTTCTCAGGCCATGGCTACACCTTC.

This clonotype was detected only a few times. The chain employs TRBV5-5 and TRBJ2-4, with 8 bases aligning to TRBD1. CDR1 and CDR2 from the germline V gene are SGHKS and YYEKEE (reference sequence). V was clipped by 3 bases and J by 0 bases; unmatched bases: 2. The CDR3 spans 15 residues. The CDR3 reads CASSSGQVAKNIQYF. CDR3 nucleotides: TGTGCCAGCAGCTCGGGACAGGTAGCCAAAAACATTCAGTACTTC.

The gene calls are TRBV28 and TRBJ2-7, with 9 bases identical to TRBD2. Trimming removed 10 bases from V and 2 bases from J; junction bases left unmatched: 18. From germline, CDR1 is MDHEN and CDR2 SYDVKM. The CDR3 length is 17 residues. CDR3 sequence reads: CATSRGREGLSTYEQYF. CDR3 nucleotides: TGTGCCACATCACGGGGGCGGGAGGGCCTTAGTACCTACGAGCAGTACTTC.

The chain employs TRBV7-2 and TRBJ1-2; D is unresolved. From germline, CDR1 is SGHTA and CDR2 FQGNSA. This CDR3 is 16 amino acids long. V was cut by 1 base and J by 1 base, with 13 bases left in between. The CDR3: CASSLEAGLLNYGYTF. CDR3 bases: TGTGCCAGCAGCTTAGAGGCCGGGCTACTTAACTATGGCTACACCTTC. Full variable domain (missing parts from reference TRBV7-2 and TRBJ1-2): GAGVSQSPSNKVTEKGKDVELRCDPISGHTALYWYRQSLGQGLEFLIYFQGNSAPDKSGLPSDRFSAERTGGSVSTLTIQRTQQEDSAVYLCASSLEAGLLNYGYTFGSGTRLTVV.

This chain joins TRBV3-1 and TRBJ2-7, with TRBD1 as a possible D gene (6 bases). Germline V CDR1 and CDR2: LGHDT, YNNKEL (reference sequence). The CDR3 extends over 15 amino acids. V gave up 0 bases and J gave up 3 bases, with 12 bases separating them. CDR3 DNA: TGTGCCAGCAGCCAAGACCCCGGACAGTGCTACGAGCAGTACTTC. Translation: CASSQDPGQCYEQYF.